This TCR beta chain was sequenced in a study of Graves' ophthalmopathy and Graves' hyperthyroidism. RNA transcripts were the source from which TCR beta CDR3 regions were amplified. First-round RT-PCR used HTBI primers; second-round multiplex PCR followed. MiXCR, applied by TCRdb to the multiplex PCR reads, yields one record per CDR3 protein. There are approximately 500,000 distinct CDR3 sequences in the sample; about an eighth occur only once, and approximately 9.8% lies in the top ten. Deletions cut 1 base from V and 3 bases from J, with 13 bases between. The CDR3 totals 15 residues. This clonotype was obtained from a woman between 25 and 40 years old with Graves' ophthalmopathy. V usage is TRBV12-3 or TRBV12-4 and J usage is TRBJ2-7, with D tentatively TRBD1 (7 bases). Sequenced sample: blood. The CDR3 DNA reads as TGTGCCAGCAGTTTAGGCAGGGGGGTCCGCTACGAGCAGTACTTC. The encoded protein is CASSLGRGVRYEQYF.